This entry features one T cell receptor beta chain sequence. Its target is unknown. Relative to the germline gene, one junction end is altered; a read error may explain this. The data are from a study of monozygotic twins with cystic fibrosis. Study-wide results and caveats: Co-twins had the most similar V usage for 13 of 16 pairs, J for 8.

CDR1 is LNHDA and CDR2 is SQIVND in the germline V gene (reference sequence). The CDR3 is 13 residues long. Sequenced by immunoSEQ multiplex PCR; TCRdb stores in-frame clones only, minus some. The table lists about 32,000 clones, roughly 90% of them singletons. The sequence was obtained from a girl aged 2 to 9 with cystic fibrosis. The V gene is TRBV19, the J gene TRBJ1-1, with TRBD1 as a possible D gene (5 bases). The sample comprised blood. Here the CDR3 reads CASSIWDGSQSAF. The CDR3 nucleotides read TGTGCCAGTAGTATTTGGGACGGATCCCAATCCGCGTTT.